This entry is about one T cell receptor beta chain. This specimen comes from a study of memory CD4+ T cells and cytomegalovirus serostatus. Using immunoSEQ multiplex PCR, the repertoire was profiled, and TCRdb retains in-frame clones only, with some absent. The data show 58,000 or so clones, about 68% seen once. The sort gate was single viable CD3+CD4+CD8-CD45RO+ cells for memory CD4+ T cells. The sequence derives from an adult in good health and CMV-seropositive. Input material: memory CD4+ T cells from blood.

CDR3 nucleotide sequence: TGTGCCAGCAGCTTAAGGGCTACTAGCGGGAGAGGCGAGCAGTTCTTC. This sequence encodes CASSLRATSGRGEQFF. The chain carries TRBV7-9 and TRBJ2-1; TRBD2 matches at 11 bases. The CDR3 is 16 amino acids. With V trimmed by 2 bases and J by 10 bases, 10 bases remained unmatched. Per the germline V gene, CDR1 is SEHNR and CDR2 is FQNEAQ (reference sequence).